This entry describes one T cell receptor beta chain. These data are taken from a study of cytomegalovirus exposure and HLA in healthy donors. Trimming took 2 bases from V and 6 from J, leaving 8 bases between them. This CDR3 comprises 12 residues. In germline, CDR1 is KGHSH, CDR2 LQKENI. Clones were read by immunoSEQ multiplex PCR, and TCRdb kept only the in-frame ones, dropping some. Of about 200,000 clones listed, roughly three quarters are singletons. V is TRBV18 and J is TRBJ2-7, with D perhaps matching TRBD1 (5 bases). This clonotype was obtained from a woman aged 30 to 39 in good health and CMV-seronegative. The sample taken for sequencing was PBMCs. The CDR3 nucleotides read TGTGCCAGCTCACCAAGGCAGGGCGAGCAGTACTTC. Translation: CASSPRQGEQYF. The entire variable domain, with the rest obtained from reference TRBV18 and TRBJ2-7, is as follows: NAGVMQNPRHLVRRRGQEARLRCSPMKGHSHVYWYRQLPEEGLKFMVYLQKENIIDESGMPKERFSAEFPKEGPSILRIQQVVRGDSAAYFCASSPRQGEQYFGPGTRLTVT.